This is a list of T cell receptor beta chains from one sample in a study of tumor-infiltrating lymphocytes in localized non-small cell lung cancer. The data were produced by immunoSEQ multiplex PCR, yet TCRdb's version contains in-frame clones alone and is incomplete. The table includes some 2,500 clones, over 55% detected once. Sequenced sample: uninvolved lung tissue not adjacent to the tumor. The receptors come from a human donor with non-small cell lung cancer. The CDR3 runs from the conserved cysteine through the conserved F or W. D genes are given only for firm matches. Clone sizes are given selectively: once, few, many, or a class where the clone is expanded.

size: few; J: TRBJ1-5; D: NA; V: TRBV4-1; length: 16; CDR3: CASSQDPGRSDQPQHF; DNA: TGCGCCAGCAGCCAAGATCCGGGACGGTCGGATCAGCCCCAGCATTTT
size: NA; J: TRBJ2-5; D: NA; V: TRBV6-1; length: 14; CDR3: CASSEAPSTETQYF; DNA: TGTGCCAGCAGTGAAGCTCCCAGTACGGAGACCCAGTACTTC
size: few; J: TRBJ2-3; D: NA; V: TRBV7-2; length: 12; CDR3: CASSSLGDTQYF; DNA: TGTGCCAGCAGCTCTCTAGGGGATACGCAGTATTTT
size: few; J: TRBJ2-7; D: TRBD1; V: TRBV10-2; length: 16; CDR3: CASSELGYDRAREQYF; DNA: TGCGCCAGCAGTGAGTTGGGGTACGACAGGGCTCGCGAGCAGTACTTC
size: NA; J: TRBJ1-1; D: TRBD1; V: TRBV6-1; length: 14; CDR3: CASRTGEEWAEAFF; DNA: TGTGCCAGCAGGACAGGGGAGGAATGGGCTGAAGCTTTCTTT
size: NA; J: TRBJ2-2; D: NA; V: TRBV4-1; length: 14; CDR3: CASKVEGYTGELFF; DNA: TGCGCCAGCAAGGTGGAGGGTTATACCGGGGAGCTGTTTTTT
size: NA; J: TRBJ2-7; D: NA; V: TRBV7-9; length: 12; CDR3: CASSQTGYEQYF; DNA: TGTGCCAGCAGTCAGACTGGGTACGAGCAGTACTTC
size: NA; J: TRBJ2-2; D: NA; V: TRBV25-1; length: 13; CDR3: CASSERFGGELFF; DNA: TGTGCCAGCAGTGAAAGGTTCGGCGGGGAGCTGTTTTTT
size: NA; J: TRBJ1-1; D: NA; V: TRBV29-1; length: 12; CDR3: CSVGLVGTEAFF; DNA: TGCAGCGTTGGTTTGGTGGGGACTGAAGCTTTCTTT
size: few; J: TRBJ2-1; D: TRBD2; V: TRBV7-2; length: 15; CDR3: CASSPGTSVYNEQFF; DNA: TGTGCCAGCAGCCCTGGGACTAGCGTGTACAATGAGCAGTTCTTC
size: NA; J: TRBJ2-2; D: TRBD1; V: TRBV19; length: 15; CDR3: CATRSGTGRGGELFF; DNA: TGTGCCACCAGATCCGGGACAGGGAGAGGCGGGGAGCTGTTTTTT
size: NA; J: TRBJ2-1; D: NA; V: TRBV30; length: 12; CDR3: CAWSVGSNEQFF; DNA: TGTGCCTGGAGTGTAGGCAGCAATGAGCAGTTCTTC
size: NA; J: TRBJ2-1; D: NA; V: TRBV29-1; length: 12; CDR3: CSVEGGGDEQFF; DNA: TGCAGCGTTGAGGGAGGTGGGGATGAGCAGTTCTTC
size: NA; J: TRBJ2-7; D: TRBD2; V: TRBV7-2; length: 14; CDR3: CASSPWTSSYEQYF; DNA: TGTGCCAGCAGCCCATGGACTAGCAGCTACGAGCAGTACTTC
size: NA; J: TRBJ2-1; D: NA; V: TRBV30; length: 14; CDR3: CAWSEGLEYNEQFF; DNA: TGTGCCTGGAGTGAAGGGCTGGAGTACAATGAGCAGTTCTTC
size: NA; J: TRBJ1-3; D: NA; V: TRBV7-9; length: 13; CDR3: CASSTKEGYTIYF; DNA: TGTGCCAGCAGCACAAAAGAGGGTTACACCATATATTTT
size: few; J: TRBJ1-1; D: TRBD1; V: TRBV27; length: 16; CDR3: CASSLFQGAADTEAFF; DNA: TGTGCCAGCAGTTTATTCCAGGGGGCGGCCGACACTGAAGCTTTCTTT
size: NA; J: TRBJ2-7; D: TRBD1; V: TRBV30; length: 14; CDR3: CAWSTGTGLYEQYF; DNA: TGTGCCTGGAGTACGGGGACAGGCCTCTACGAGCAGTACTTC
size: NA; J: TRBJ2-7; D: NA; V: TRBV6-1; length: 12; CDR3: CASRRWDGEQYF; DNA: TGTGCCAGCAGACGGTGGGATGGCGAGCAGTACTTC
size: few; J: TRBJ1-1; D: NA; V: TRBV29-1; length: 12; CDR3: CSVVGAGTEAFF; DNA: TGCAGCGTTGTCGGGGCGGGCACTGAAGCTTTCTTT
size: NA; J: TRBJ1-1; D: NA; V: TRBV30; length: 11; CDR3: CAWSPLTEAFF; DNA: TGTGCCTGGAGTCCGCTCACTGAAGCTTTCTTT
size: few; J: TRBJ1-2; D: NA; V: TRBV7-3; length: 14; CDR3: CASSLRQVRDGYTF; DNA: TGTGCCAGCAGCTTAAGACAGGTAAGGGACGGCTACACCTTC
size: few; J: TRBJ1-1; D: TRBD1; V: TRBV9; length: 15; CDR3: CASSYTGAGMAEAFF; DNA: TGTGCCAGCAGCTATACAGGGGCGGGAATGGCTGAAGCTTTCTTT
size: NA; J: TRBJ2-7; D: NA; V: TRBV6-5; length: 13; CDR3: CASSYSRGNEQYF; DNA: TGTGCCAGCAGTTACTCCCGGGGTAACGAGCAGTACTTC
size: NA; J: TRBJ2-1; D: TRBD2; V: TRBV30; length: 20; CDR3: CAWSANFGRAYGRSYNEQFF; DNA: TGTGCCTGGAGTGCAAATTTTGGCAGGGCATACGGGAGGTCCTACAATGAGCAGTTCTTC
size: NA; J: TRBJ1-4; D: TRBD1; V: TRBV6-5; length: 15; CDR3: CASSYDRGGGEKLFF; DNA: TGTGCCAGCAGTTACGACAGGGGTGGAGGGGAAAAACTGTTTTTT
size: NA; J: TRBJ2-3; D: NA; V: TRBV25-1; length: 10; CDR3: CASRSDTQYF; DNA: TGTGCCAGCCGGTCCGATACGCAGTATTTT
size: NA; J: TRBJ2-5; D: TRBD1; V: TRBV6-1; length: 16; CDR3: CASSELPGQGRETQYF; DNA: TGTGCCAGCAGTGAACTACCGGGACAGGGTCGGGAGACCCAGTACTTC
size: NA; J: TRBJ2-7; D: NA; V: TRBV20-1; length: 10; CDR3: CSLLLNEQYF; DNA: TGCAGCCTCCTTTTGAACGAGCAGTACTTC
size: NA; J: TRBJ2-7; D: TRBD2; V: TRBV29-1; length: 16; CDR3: CSVEGLADESSYEQYF; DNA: TGCAGCGTTGAAGGGCTAGCGGACGAGAGCTCCTACGAGCAGTACTTC
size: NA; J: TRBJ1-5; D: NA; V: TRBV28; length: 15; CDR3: CASSDGGGNNQPQHF; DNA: TGTGCCAGCAGTGACGGGGGGGGGAACAATCAGCCCCAGCATTTT
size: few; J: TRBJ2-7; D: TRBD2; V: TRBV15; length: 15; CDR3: CATSRDGAGPNEQYF; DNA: TGTGCCACCAGCAGAGATGGAGCGGGGCCGAACGAGCAGTACTTC
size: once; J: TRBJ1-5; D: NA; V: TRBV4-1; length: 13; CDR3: CASSQDRGQPQHF; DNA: TGCGCCAGCAGCCAAGATCGTGGGCAGCCCCAGCATTTT
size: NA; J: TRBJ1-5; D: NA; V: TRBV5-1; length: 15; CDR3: CASSLDGQGAQPQHF; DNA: TGCGCCAGCAGCTTGGATGGGCAGGGAGCTCAGCCCCAGCATTTT
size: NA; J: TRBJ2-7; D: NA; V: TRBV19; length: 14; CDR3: CASSMKVGIYEQYF; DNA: TGTGCCAGTAGTATGAAGGTGGGGATCTACGAGCAGTACTTC
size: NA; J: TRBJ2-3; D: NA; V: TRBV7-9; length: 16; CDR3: CASSALWRRGTDTQYF; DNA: TGTGCCAGCAGCGCCCTGTGGCGGAGGGGCACAGATACGCAGTATTTT
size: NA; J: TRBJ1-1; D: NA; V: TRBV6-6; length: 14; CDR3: CASSFRTMNTEAFF; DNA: TGTGCCAGCAGTTTCAGAACCATGAACACTGAAGCTTTCTTT
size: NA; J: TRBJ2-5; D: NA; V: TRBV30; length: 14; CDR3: CAWSDINLGETQYF; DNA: TGTGCCTGGAGTGATATAAACCTCGGGGAGACCCAGTACTTC
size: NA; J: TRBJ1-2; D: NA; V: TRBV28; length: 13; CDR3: CASSLRATYGYTF; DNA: TGTGCCAGCAGTTTAAGAGCTACCTATGGCTACACCTTC
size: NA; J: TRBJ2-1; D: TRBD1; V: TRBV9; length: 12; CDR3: CASSADRAPQFF; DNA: TGTGCCAGCAGCGCCGACAGGGCCCCCCAGTTCTTC
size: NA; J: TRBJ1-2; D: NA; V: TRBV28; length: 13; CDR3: CASGPDRIYGYTF; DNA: TGTGCCAGTGGGCCCGACAGGATCTATGGCTACACCTTC